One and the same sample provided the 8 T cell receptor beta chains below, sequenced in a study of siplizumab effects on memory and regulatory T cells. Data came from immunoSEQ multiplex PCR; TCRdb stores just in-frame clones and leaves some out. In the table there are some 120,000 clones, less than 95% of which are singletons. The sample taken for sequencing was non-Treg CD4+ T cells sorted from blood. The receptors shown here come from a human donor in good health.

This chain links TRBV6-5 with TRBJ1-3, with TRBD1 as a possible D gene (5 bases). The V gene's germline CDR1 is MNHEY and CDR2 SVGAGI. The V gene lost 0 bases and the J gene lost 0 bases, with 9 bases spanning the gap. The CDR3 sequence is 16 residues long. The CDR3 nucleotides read TGTGCCAGCAGTTACTCGGGGCAGGGCTCTGGAAACACCATATATTTT. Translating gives CASSYSGQGSGNTIYF.

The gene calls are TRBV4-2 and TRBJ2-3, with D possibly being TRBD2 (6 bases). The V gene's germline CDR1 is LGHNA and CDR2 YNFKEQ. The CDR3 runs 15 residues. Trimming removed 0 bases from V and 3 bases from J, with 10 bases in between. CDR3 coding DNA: TGTGCCAGCAGCCAAGATGGAGGAGGGACAGATACGCAGTATTTT. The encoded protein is CASSQDGGGTDTQYF.

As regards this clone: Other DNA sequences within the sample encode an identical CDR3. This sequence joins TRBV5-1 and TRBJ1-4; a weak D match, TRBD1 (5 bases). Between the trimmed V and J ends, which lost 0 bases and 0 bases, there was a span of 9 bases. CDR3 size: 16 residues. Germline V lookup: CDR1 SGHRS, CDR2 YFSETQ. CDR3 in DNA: TGCGCCAGCAGCTTGGCTAGGGGAACAACTAATGAAAAACTGTTTTTT. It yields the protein CASSLARGTTNEKLFF.

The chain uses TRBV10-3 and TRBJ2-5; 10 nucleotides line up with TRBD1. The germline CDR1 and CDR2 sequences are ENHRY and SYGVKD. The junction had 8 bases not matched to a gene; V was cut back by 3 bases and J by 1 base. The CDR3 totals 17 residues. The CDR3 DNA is TGTGCCATCAGTGAAGCGGACAGGGGGATACTCCAAGAGACCCAGTACTTC. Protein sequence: CAISEADRGILQETQYF.

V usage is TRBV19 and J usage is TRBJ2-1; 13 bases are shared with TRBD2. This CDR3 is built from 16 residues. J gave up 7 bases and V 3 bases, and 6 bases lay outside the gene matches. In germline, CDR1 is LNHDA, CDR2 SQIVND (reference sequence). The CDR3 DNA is TGTGCCAGTAGTATCGCGACTAGCGGGAGGTGGAATGAGCAGTTCTTC. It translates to CASSIATSGRWNEQFF. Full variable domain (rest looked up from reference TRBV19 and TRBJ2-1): DGGITQSPKYLFRKEGQNVTLSCEQNLNHDAMYWYRQDPGQGLRLIYYSQIVNDFQKGDIAEGYSVSREKKESFPLTVTSAQKNPTAFYLCASSIATSGRWNEQFFGPGTRLTVL.

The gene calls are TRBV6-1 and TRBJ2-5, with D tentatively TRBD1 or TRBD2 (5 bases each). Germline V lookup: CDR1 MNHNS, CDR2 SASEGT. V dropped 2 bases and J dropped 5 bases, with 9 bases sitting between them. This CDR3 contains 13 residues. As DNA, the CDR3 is TGTGCCAGCAGTGAAACTGGGACGGAGACCCAGTACTTC. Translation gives CASSETGTETQYF.

CDR3 in DNA: TGTGCCAGTAGTATAGTACCACACAGGGCCTGGCAGCCCCAGCATTTT. Protein product: CASSIVPHRAWQPQHF. The gene calls are TRBV19 and TRBJ1-5, with D perhaps TRBD1 (6 bases). CDR1 LNHDA and CDR2 SQIVND come from the germline V gene (reference sequence). Trimming left V 1 base short and J 7 bases short, with 17 bases between. The CDR3 extends over 16 amino acids.

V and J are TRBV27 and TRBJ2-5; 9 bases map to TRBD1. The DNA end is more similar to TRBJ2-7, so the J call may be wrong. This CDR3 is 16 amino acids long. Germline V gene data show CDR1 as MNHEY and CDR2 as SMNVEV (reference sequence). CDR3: CASSPGTGMSSYEQYF. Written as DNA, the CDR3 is TGTGCCAGCAGTCCCGGGACAGGGATGAGCTCCTACGAGCAGTACTTC.